The clone carrying this T cell receptor (beta chain) was found a few times. TCR alpha and beta CDR3 regions were amplified from RNA using iRepertoire nested multiplex PCR. TCRdb independently ran MiXCR on the multiplex PCR reads; one entry per CDR3 protein. The repertoire holds under 200,000 distinct CDR3 sequences, with more than 35% as singletons. This sample stems from a study of glioma-infiltrating T cells. Trimming cost V 6 bases and J 0 bases; bases outside gene matches: 11. The CDR3 totals 17 residues. Looked up from germline, CDR1 is SNHLY and CDR2 is FYNNEI. Specimen: glioma tissue, nonneoplastic brain tissue, or PBMCs (not recorded which). The V call is TRBV2, the J call TRBJ2-7; TRBD2 matches at 10 bases. The sequence was collected from a human donor with low-grade glioma or glioblastoma, undergoing nonglioma brain surgery, or in good health (not recorded which). The CDR3: CASRSSLAGKNSYEQYF. The CDR3 DNA sequence: TGTGCCAGCAGGTCCTCACTAGCGGGAAAGAACTCCTACGAGCAGTACTTC.